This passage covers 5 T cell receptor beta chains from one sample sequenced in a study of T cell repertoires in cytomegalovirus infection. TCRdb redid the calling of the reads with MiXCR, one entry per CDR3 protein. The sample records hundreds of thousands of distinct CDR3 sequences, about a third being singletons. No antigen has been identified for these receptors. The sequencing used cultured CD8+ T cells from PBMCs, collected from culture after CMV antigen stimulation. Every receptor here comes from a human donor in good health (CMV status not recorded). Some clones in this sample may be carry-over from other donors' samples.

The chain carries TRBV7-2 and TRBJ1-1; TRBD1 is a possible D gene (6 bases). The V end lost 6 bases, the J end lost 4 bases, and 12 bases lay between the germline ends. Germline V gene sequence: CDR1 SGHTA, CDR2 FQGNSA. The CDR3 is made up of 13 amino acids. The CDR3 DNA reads TGTGCCAGCAGGGCACAGGGAGGCACTGAAGCTTTCTTT. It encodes CASRAQGGTEAFF.

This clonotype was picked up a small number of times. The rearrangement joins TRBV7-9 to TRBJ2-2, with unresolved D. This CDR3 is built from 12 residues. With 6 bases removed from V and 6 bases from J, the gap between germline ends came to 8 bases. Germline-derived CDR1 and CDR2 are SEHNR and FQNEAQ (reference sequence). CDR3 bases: TGTGCCAGCAGGAGGCCGTCCGGGGAGCTGTTTTTT. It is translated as CASRRPSGELFF.

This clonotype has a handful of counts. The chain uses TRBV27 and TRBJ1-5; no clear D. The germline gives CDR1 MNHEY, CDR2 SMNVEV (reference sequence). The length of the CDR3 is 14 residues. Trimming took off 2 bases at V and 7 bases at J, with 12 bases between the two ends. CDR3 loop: CASSLGMGTQPQHF. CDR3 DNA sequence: TGTGCCAGCAGTTTAGGGATGGGTACGCAGCCCCAGCATTTT.

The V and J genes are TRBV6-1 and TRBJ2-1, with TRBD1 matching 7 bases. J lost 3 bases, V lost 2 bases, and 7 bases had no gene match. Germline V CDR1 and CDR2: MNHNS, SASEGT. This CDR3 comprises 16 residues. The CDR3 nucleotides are TGTGCCAGCAGTGAATCCTTGGGACAGCGCTACAATGAGCAGTTCTTC. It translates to CASSESLGQRYNEQFF.

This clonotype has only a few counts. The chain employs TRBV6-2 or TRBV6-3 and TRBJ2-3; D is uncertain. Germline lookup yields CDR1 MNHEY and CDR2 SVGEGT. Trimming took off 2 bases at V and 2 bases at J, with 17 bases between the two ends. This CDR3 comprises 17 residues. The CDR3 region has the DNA TGTGCCAGCAGTTACCCCCCAGTCGGCCCCGACACAGATACGCAGTATTTT. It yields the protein CASSYPPVGPDTDTQYF.